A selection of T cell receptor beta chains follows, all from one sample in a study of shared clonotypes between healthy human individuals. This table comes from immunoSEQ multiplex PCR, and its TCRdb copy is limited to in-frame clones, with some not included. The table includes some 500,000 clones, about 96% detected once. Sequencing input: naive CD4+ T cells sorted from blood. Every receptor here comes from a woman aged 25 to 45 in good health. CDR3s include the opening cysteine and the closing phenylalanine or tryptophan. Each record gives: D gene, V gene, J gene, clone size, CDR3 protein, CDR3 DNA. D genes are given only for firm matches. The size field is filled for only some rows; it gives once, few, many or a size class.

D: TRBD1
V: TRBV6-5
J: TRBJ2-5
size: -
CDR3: CASRGTGSETQYF
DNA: TGTGCCAGCAGGGGGACAGGGTCAGAGACCCAGTACTTC

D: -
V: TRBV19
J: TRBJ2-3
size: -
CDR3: CASSGRRSTDTQYF
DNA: TGTGCCAGTAGTGGCAGACGCAGCACAGATACGCAGTATTTT

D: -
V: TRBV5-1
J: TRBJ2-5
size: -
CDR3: CASSLAKGARGQETQYF
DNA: TGCGCCAGCAGCCTGGCAAAGGGGGCGCGGGGCCAAGAGACCCAGTACTTC

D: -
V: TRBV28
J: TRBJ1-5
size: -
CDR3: CASSFDLNQPQHF
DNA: TGTGCCAGCAGCTTCGATCTAAATCAGCCCCAGCATTTT

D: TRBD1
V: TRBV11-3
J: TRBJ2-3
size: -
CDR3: CASSFGTGGRDTQYF
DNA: TGTGCCAGCAGCTTCGGGACAGGGGGAAGGGATACGCAGTATTTT

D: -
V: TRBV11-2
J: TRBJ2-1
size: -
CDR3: CASSLVAGSYNEQFF
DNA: TGTGCCAGCAGCTTAGTTGCGGGCTCCTACAATGAGCAGTTCTTC

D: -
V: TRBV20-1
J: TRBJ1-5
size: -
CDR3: CSAGASQPQHF
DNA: TGCAGTGCTGGGGCCTCTCAGCCCCAGCATTTT

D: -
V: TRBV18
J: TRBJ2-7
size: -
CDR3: CASSPRPGQGGEQYF
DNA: TGTGCCAGCTCACCACGACCGGGACAAGGGGGGGAGCAGTACTTC

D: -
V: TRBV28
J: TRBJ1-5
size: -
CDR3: CASSSPSDSRAQHF
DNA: TGTGCCAGCAGTTCTCCGTCGGACAGCCGGGCCCAGCATTTT

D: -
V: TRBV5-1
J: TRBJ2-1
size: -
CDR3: CASSPNSDPVNEQFF
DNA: TGCGCCAGCAGCCCCAACTCGGATCCCGTCAATGAGCAGTTCTTC

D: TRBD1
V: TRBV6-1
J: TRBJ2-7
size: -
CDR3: CASKRGQGEIYEQYF
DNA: TGTGCCAGCAAGCGCGGGCAGGGGGAAATATACGAGCAGTACTTC

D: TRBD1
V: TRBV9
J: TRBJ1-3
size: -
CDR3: CASSRPGTGTGNTIYF
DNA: TGTGCCAGCAGCCGTCCCGGGACAGGGACTGGAAACACCATATATTTT

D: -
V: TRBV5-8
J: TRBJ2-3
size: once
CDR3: CASSLLPDTQYF
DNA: TGTGCCAGCAGCTTGCTACCCGATACGCAGTATTTT

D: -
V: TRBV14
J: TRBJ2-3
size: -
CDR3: CASSQGERVRTDTQYF
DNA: TGTGCCAGCAGCCAAGGGGAGCGGGTCCGCACAGATACGCAGTATTTT

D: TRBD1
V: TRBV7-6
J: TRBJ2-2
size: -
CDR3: CASSPWTGKAGELFF
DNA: TGTGCCAGCAGCCCATGGACAGGGAAGGCCGGGGAGCTGTTTTTT

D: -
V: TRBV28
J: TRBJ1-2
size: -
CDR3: CASSWGDGYTF
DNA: TGTGCCAGCAGCTGGGGGGATGGCTACACCTTC

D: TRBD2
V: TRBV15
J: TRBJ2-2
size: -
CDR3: CATSRDPGTSVGELFF
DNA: TGTGCCACCAGCAGAGATCCCGGGACTAGTGTAGGAGAGCTGTTTTTT

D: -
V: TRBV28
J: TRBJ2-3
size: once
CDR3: CASRRRVTDTQYF
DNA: TGTGCCAGCAGGAGACGAGTCACAGATACGCAGTATTTT

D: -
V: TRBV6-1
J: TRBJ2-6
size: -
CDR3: CASTGRLGANVLTF
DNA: TGTGCCAGCACAGGGAGATTAGGGGCCAACGTCCTGACTTTC

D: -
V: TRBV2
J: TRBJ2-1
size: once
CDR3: CASTPFNEQFF
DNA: TGTGCCAGCACCCCGTTCAATGAGCAGTTCTTC

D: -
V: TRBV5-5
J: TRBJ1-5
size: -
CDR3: CASSLLGRNQPQHF
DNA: TGTGCCAGCAGCTTGTTGGGTCGCAATCAGCCCCAGCATTTT

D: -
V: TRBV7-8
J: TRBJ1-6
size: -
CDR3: CASSPRDPYSPLHF
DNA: TGTGCCAGCAGCCCCCGGGACCCATATTCACCCCTCCACTTT

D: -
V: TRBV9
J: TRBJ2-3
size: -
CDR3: CASSVGTASTDTQYF
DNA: TGTGCCAGCAGCGTAGGGACAGCCAGCACAGATACGCAGTATTTT

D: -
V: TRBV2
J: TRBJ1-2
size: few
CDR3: CASRSYGYTF
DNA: TGTGCCAGCAGGTCCTATGGCTACACCTTC

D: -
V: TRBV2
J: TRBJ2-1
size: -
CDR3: CASSTTRTGNEQFF
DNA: TGTGCCAGCAGCACGACTAGGACGGGAAATGAGCAGTTCTTC

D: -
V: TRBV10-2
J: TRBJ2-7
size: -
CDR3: CASNLGGLSYEQYF
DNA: TGCGCCAGCAACCTAGGCGGTCTCTCCTACGAGCAGTACTTC

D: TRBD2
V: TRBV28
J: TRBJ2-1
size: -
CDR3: CGIISREGQGNEQFF
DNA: TGTGGAATTATCTCGCGGGAGGGCCAGGGCAATGAGCAGTTCTTC

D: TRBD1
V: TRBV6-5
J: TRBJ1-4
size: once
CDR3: CASSGVGQGIEKLFF
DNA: TGTGCCAGCAGTGGCGTGGGACAGGGGATTGAAAAACTGTTTTTT

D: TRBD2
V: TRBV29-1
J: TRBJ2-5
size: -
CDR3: CSVRPGVGAGVETQYF
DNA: TGCAGCGTTCGGCCCGGGGTGGGAGCGGGAGTAGAGACCCAGTACTTC

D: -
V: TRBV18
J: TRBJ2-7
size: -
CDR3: CASSPQDSYEQYF
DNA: TGTGCCAGCTCCCCGCAGGACTCCTACGAGCAGTACTTC

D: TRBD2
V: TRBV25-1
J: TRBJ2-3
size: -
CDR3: CASRSGSGNVDTQYF
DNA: TGTGCCAGCAGGTCAGGTAGCGGGAACGTAGATACGCAGTATTTT

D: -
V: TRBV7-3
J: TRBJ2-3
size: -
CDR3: CASSLRAGHTDTQYF
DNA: TGTGCCAGCAGCTTAAGAGCAGGCCACACAGATACGCAGTATTTT

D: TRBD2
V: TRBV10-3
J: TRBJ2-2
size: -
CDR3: CATRVESGSRTGELFF
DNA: TGTGCCACCCGGGTCGAAAGCGGGAGTCGAACCGGGGAGCTGTTTTTT

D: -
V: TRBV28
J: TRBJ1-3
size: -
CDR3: CASSSHVGGSGNTIYF
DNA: TGTGCCAGCAGTTCCCATGTTGGGGGCTCTGGAAACACCATATATTTT

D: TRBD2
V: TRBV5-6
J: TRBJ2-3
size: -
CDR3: CASRAQRESFPDTQYF
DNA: TGTGCCAGCAGAGCTCAGCGGGAGTCCTTCCCAGATACGCAGTATTTT

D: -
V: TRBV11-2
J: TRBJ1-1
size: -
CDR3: CASSLDTMNTEAFF
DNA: TGTGCCAGCAGCTTGGACACCATGAACACTGAAGCTTTCTTT

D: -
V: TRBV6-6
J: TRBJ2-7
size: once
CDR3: CASSPADLGLYEQYF
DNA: TGTGCCAGCAGCCCCGCGGACCTGGGACTCTACGAGCAGTACTTC

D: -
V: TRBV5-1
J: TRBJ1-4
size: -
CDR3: CASSLVGEGEKLFF
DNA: TGCGCCAGCAGCTTGGTAGGGGAGGGTGAAAAACTGTTTTTT

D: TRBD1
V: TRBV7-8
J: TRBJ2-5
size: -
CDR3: CASSLEQGDEETQYF
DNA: TGTGCCAGCAGCTTAGAACAGGGGGACGAAGAGACCCAGTACTTC

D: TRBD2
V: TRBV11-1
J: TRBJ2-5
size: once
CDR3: CASSLGSSGSIGETQYF
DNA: TGTGCCAGCAGCTTAGGGTCTAGCGGGAGTATTGGGGAGACCCAGTACTTC

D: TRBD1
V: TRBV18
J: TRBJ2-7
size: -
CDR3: CASSPGTGTYEQYF
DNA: TGTGCCAGCTCACCAGGGACAGGGACATACGAGCAGTACTTC

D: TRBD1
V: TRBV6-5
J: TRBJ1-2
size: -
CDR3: CASSRTGGYGYTF
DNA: TGTGCCAGCAGTCGGACAGGGGGCTATGGCTACACCTTC

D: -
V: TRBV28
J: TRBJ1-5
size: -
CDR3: CASSLRQDNQPQHF
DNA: TGTGCCAGCAGTTTGCGTCAGGATAATCAGCCCCAGCATTTT

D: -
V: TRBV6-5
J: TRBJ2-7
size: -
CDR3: CASSYSGVNYEQYF
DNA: TGTGCCAGCAGTTACTCGGGGGTTAATTACGAGCAGTACTTC

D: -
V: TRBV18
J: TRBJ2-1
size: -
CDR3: CASSIPDNEQFF
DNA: TGTGCCAGCTCTATACCGGACAATGAGCAGTTCTTC

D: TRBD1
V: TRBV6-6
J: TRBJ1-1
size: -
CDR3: CASSYSGQVNTEAFF
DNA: TGTGCCAGCAGTTACTCCGGACAGGTGAACACTGAAGCTTTCTTT

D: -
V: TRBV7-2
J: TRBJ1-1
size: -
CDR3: CASSSSVNTEAFF
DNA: TGTGCCAGCAGCAGCTCAGTGAACACTGAAGCTTTCTTT

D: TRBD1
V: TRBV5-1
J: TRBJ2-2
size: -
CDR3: CASRLPGTGETGELFF
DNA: TGCGCCAGCAGGCTACCAGGGACAGGGGAGACCGGGGAGCTGTTTTTT

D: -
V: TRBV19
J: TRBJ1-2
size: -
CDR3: CASSSGPTANYGYTF
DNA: TGTGCCAGTAGTTCCGGCCCGACAGCTAACTATGGCTACACCTTC

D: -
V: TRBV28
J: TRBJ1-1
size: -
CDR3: CASSLGTEAFF
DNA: TGTGCCAGCAGTTTAGGAACTGAAGCTTTCTTT

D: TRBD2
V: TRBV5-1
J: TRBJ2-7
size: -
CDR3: CASSGLAGAYEQYF
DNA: TGCGCCAGCAGTGGACTAGCGGGAGCCTACGAGCAGTACTTC

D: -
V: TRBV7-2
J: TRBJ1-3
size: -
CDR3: CASSPQVSGNTIYF
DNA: TGTGCCAGCAGCCCCCAGGTCTCTGGAAACACCATATATTTT

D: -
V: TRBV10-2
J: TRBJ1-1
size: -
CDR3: CASSEAGRLNTEAFF
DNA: TGCGCCAGCAGTGAGGCGGGACGCCTGAACACTGAAGCTTTCTTT

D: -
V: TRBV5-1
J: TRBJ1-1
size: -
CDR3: CASSLQGTRDTEAFF
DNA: TGCGCCAGCAGCTTACAGGGCACTCGAGACACTGAAGCTTTCTTT

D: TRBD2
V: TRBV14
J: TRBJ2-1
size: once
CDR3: CASSQEVLAGVDEQFF
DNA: TGTGCCAGCAGCCAAGAGGTGCTAGCGGGAGTTGATGAGCAGTTCTTC

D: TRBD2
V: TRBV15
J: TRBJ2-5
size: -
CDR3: CATSPGRIAGDETQYF
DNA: TGTGCCACCAGCCCCGGTCGGATAGCGGGAGATGAGACCCAGTACTTC

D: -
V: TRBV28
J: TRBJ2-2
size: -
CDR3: CASSLGSPPVLTGELFF
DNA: TGTGCCAGCAGTTTAGGCAGTCCACCCGTTCTCACCGGGGAGCTGTTTTTT

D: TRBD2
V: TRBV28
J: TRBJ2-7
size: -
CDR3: CASSETSGRGYEQYF
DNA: TGTGCCAGCAGTGAAACTAGCGGGAGAGGTTACGAGCAGTACTTC

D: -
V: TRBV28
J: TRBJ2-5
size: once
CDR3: CASSLFGLETQYF
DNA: TGCGCCAGCAGTTTATTTGGGCTGGAGACCCAGTACTTC

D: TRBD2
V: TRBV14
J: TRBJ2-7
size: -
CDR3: CASSFGGLHEQYF
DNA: TGTGCCAGCAGCTTCGGGGGGTTACACGAGCAGTACTTC